This TCR beta chain was identified during a study of cytomegalovirus exposure and HLA in healthy donors. In the PCR, 60 Vbeta and 13 Jbeta primers were used. Method: immunoSEQ multiplex PCR; TCRdb's copy keeps in-frame clones and lacks some. The sample has 140,000 to 150,000 clones, 70% to 80% seen once. This clone has a single count. Trimming took 0 bases from V and 10 from J; bases not matched to a gene: 17. Germline V CDR1 and CDR2: SGHTA, FQGNSA. The CDR3 length is 18 residues. Sequenced: PBMCs. V and J are TRBV7-2 and TRBJ2-1, with 8 positions matching TRBD2. This receptor was identified in a woman between 18 and 30 years old in good health and CMV-seropositive. Written as DNA, the CDR3 is TGTGCCAGCAGCTTAGCGCCTCGGCTAGCGGGCCTCCCGAGGGAGCAGTTCTTC. It translates to CASSLAPRLAGLPREQFF.